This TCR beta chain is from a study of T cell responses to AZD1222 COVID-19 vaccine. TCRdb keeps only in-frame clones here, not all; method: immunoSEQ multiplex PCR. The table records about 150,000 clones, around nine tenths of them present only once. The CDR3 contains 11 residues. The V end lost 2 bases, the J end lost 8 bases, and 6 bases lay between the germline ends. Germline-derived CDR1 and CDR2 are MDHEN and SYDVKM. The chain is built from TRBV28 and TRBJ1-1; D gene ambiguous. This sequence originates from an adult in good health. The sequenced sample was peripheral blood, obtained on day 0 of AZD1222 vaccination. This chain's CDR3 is CASSLRMEAFF. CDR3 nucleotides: TGTGCCAGCAGTTTACGGATGGAAGCTTTCTTT.